Listed below are T cell receptor beta chains from one sample, sequenced in a study of OX40 agonist ivuxolimab in advanced cancers. The method was immunoSEQ multiplex PCR; TCRdb's version includes in-frame clones alone and lacks a portion of them. Here the sample spans about 78,000 clones, about four fifths being singletons. This material consisted of CD4+ or CD8+ T cells sorted from blood, taken in a trial of the OX40 agonist ivuxolimab. The receptors stem from an adult with an advanced solid tumor such as melanoma, head and neck, liver or kidney cancer. Both conserved end residues are part of each CDR3. A D gene is named only where the DNA matches it firmly. Expanded clones get a size class; other rows say once, few or many, or leave the size out.

V gene	CDR3 length	J gene	clone size	D gene	CDR3 DNA	CDR3 protein
TRBV10-3	17	TRBJ2-7	once	.	TGTGCCATCAGTGAAATCTCTGAGTCTTCATTTCGCTACGAGCAGTACTTC	CAISEISESSFRYEQYF
TRBV7-9	17	TRBJ2-3	.	TRBD2	TGTGCCAGCAGCTTAGGTCCAGCGGGGGCTAAAACAGATACGCAGTATTTT	CASSLGPAGAKTDTQYF
TRBV29-1	14	TRBJ2-3	.	.	TGCAGCGTTGAAGATCCGGGGCCTAAAGATACGCAGTATTTT	CSVEDPGPKDTQYF
TRBV18	12	TRBJ2-7	few	.	TGTGCCAGCTCACTACGACAATCCGAGCAGTACTTC	CASSLRQSEQYF
TRBV7-2	14	TRBJ1-5	.	.	TGTGCCAGCAACTTACAGGATTCCAATCAGCCCCAGCATTTT	CASNLQDSNQPQHF
TRBV10-3	15	TRBJ2-1	.	.	TGTGCCATCAGTGAGTCGGCGGCGGGGTTGGGTGAGCAGTTCTTC	CAISESAAGLGEQFF
TRBV6-5	15	TRBJ1-2	.	.	TGTGCCAGCAGTTACACGGTTATGAGTAACTATGGCTACACCTTC	CASSYTVMSNYGYTF
TRBV15	17	TRBJ2-1	few	TRBD2	TGTGCCACCAGCAGACCTGGGACTAGCGGGAGGGTGTATGAGCAGTTCTTC	CATSRPGTSGRVYEQFF
TRBV4-1	13	TRBJ1-3	.	.	TGCGCCAGCAGCCACCCTCTCACGAACACCATATATTTT	CASSHPLTNTIYF
TRBV4-2	14	TRBJ1-2	.	.	TGTGCCAGCAGCCCTACCGGGCTTAACTATGGCTACACCTTC	CASSPTGLNYGYTF
TRBV11-1	14	TRBJ2-7	few	.	TGTGCCAGCAGCCCGGGGGGCCCTCCCTACGAGCAGTACTTC	CASSPGGPPYEQYF